The present T cell receptor (beta chain) was sequenced within a study of PD-1 blockade in classical Hodgkin lymphoma. General study results and limits: Significant TCR diversity gains by C4D1 occurred in CD4+ but not CD8+ cells. Exclusion removed patients who began nivolumab under 1 year after ASCT. Patients who responded completely had about the same baseline diversity as newly diagnosed patients.

Produced via immunoSEQ multiplex PCR; TCRdb's table is partial and in-frame only. The repertoire has tens of thousands of clones, about 91% of them found once; the top ten carry approximately 7.5%. V dropped 4 bases and J dropped 4 bases, with 20 bases sitting between them. Germline CDR1 reads SQVTM; CDR2 reads ANQGSEA. The CDR3 runs to 15 residues. As to this clone: Its antigen is unknown.

Every single patient, without exception, relapsed after autologous stem cell transplantation, and brentuximab vedotin exposure varied. Complete response, partial response or progressive disease was recorded as best response. The material was peripheral blood mononuclear cells (PBMCs), obtained before the second cycle of nivolumab. This TCR derives from a human donor with classical Hodgkin lymphoma. The chain employs TRBV29-1 and TRBJ2-7, with D unclear. This CDR3 reads CSVVFNGGSKYEQYF. The CDR3 DNA sequence: TGCAGCGTTGTCTTTAATGGTGGCTCCAAATACGAGCAGTACTTC.